Below, one TCR beta chain is given with its context. Its binding antigen is unknown. Base qualities are missing; no much larger clone stands one base away. TCRbeta CDR3 regions were amplified from genomic DNA using the immunoSEQ Assay, a bias-controlled multiplex PCR. In the original analysis: The number of nucleated cells in each sample was estimated from the amplification of reference gene primers within the assay. Sequence reads were collapsed and filtered to measure the absolute abundance of every unique TCRbeta CDR3 rearrangement. For each sample, productive Simpson clonality was calculated as the square root of Simpson's diversity index over productive rearrangements. This immuneACCESS table, as held by TCRdb, lists in-frame sequences with V and J called but not all clones. Of the missing ones, under half trace to an unresolved V gene in checked studies; the others have no known cause. The V and J calls and clone size come from that table; D and trimming were worked out from the DNA. This sample lists some 130,000 clones; less than 90% were detected once. 15% to 20% of the sample is held by the ten biggest clonotypes.

V was cut back by 0 bases and J by 5 bases, leaving a gap of 15 bases between them. Based on the germline V gene, the CDR1 and CDR2 sequences are SGHRS and YFSETQ. The CDR3 has 16 amino acids, counting the end cysteine and phenylalanine. The retained sequence is limited to the CDR3, 48 bases, with the frame set at the first base. These data belong to a study of blood T cell repertoires in COVID-19 (dated by TCRdb to the early 2020s). Regarding the study in general: Samples from collaborators originated in the United States, Italy and Spain and spanned both the acute and convalescent phases of COVID-19. The prospective study material was composed of cDNA or gDNA derived from T cells, B-cell-depleted T cells, or PBMCs. Subjects who had been exposed to COVID-19, were actively infected with it, or had recovered from it provided the deeply sampled blood TCRbeta repertoires that made up the dataset. A freely available public database, intended as a resource for researchers studying the immune response to SARS-CoV-2, is where the repertoires were released. The samples were drawn from two sources: the first 160 participants of the ongoing ImmuneRACE study, and 1,200 or so subjects contributed by 6 global collaborators. Nearly every sample came with metadata listing a de-identified subject ID, COVID-19 status, age in years and sex. Where available, HLA class I and class II types were taken from metadata supplied by the sample provider and were not determined by assay-based typing. The paper as a whole reports these results and caveats: How much clinical and demographic metadata was included differed by source and by participant, and the metadata was provided uncurated.

Participants in the prospective study were enrolled through a virtual design, were aged roughly 18 to 95 years, and lived in approximately 25 United States geographic areas. In the prospective study, participants were assigned to cohorts based on the clinical history participants reported in a screening survey and a study questionnaire. Recovered participants in ImmuneRACE Cohort 3 were defined as having two consecutive negative NP/OP PCR tests, clearance from a healthcare professional, or resolution of symptoms. In the prospective study, whole blood, serum and a nasopharyngeal or oropharyngeal swab were collected from each participant by mobile phlebotomists. Prospective study participants could optionally give additional blood draws and questionnaires over a roughly 2-month period. Blood samples from the prospective study were shipped frozen or at room temperature prior to DNA extraction.

Material: PBMCs or T cells enriched from blood (not recorded which). Recombination joined TRBV5-1 with TRBJ2-1; perhaps TRBD1 is the D gene, with 5 bases matching. This receptor was taken from a man younger than 45 who had recovered from COVID-19. The CDR3 reads CASSLGGAFWDNEQFF. The DNA sequence is given as TGCGCCAGCAGCTTGGGGGGCGCATTTTGGGACAATGAGCAGTTCTTC.